Given below is one T cell receptor (beta chain) in context. The antigen is undetermined. The data were obtained in a study of T cell repertoires in cytomegalovirus infection. Study findings and constraints: Predominance within the ex vivo response was attributable to HLA-C-restricted CMV-specific TCR beta clonotypes.

The germline gives CDR1 KGHSH, CDR2 LQKENI. V trimming: 3 bases; J trimming: 3 bases; junction bases outside the gene matches: 3. This CDR3 is built from 14 residues. MiXCR, applied by TCRdb to the reads, yields one record per CDR3 protein. The sample shows 250,000 to 300,000 distinct CDR3 sequences, around 25% of them seen only once. V and J are TRBV18 and TRBJ2-7; 9 nucleotides line up with TRBD1. The origin of this receptor is a human donor in good health (CMV status not recorded). Some clones in this sample may be carry-over from other donors' samples. The source material was PBMCs. CDR3 bases: TGTGCCAGCTCACCCCTGGGACAGGGCTACGAGCAGTACTTC. Translating gives CASSPLGQGYEQYF.